This record covers a single T cell receptor (beta chain). This receptor's antigen is unknown. Per-base qualities were not stored, and no clone one base away is much larger. This entry comes from a study of graft-versus-host responses after intestinal transplantation (dated by TCRdb to the early 2020s). Notes on the research overall: The transplants that recipients received were multivisceral, liver-intestinal, or isolated intestinal. Every recipient was given anti-thymocyte globulin induction, followed by approximately 3 years of maintenance tacrolimus and steroids. Graft-versus-host and host-versus-graft alloreactive T cell clones were tracked in the graft, circulation and bone marrow after intestinal transplantation using bulk TCR-beta CDR3 sequencing. Alloreactive clones were identified by sequencing pre-transplant mixed lymphocyte reaction products and comparing these products with unstimulated pre-transplant donor and recipient T cells. A cohort of about 26 intestinal transplant recipients, including one retransplant, was enrolled, and 3 patients lacking pretransplant specimens were excluded. Donor T cell macrochimerism was defined as a peak of at least 4% donor T cells among recipient peripheral blood mononuclear cells. Rather than going through the commercial service, samples from three later patients were sequenced in-house on an Illumina MiSeq and processed with MiXCR.

General study outcomes and caveats: GvH clones were detected in recipient bone marrow, and some of these GvH clones were observed earlier in ileal mucosa or blood, consistent with an intestinal mucosal origin. Patients with donor T cell macrochimerism had high GvH to HvG T cell clonal ratios in their allografts. Early after transplant, peak levels of circulating GvH clones were associated with declines in HvG clones. The relatively low number and heterogeneity of intestinal transplant patients limited the conclusions.

Blood samples were collected up to 4 times in the first month after transplant and then at least monthly when available. V is cut by 9 bases and J by 5 bases, and the space between the germline ends is 10 bases. There are 11 amino acids in the CDR3, from cysteine to phenylalanine inclusive. Left in the record is the CDR3 DNA by itself, 33 bases read in frame from the first base. CDR1 and CDR2 are drawn from the germline V gene (reference sequence): MNHNY, SVGAGI. Library prep was done by the immunoSEQ multiplex PCR assay. For most patients, genomic DNA was subjected to high-throughput TCR-beta CDR3 sequencing by Adaptive Biotechnologies. The paper's data handling went like this. Adaptive's ImmunoSEQ software was the source of the TCR sequencing data for 18 patients, while a few other patients were processed with MiXCR and VDJtools. Because the origin of CDR3 nucleotide sequences shared between donor and recipient could not be assigned, those sequences were removed. Alloreactive clones required at least 2-fold expansion over unstimulated cells and minimum CFSE-low frequency of 0.002% (template counts) or 0.001% (read counts). Clones detected in sequenced pre-transplant spleen, lymph node, or MLR CFSE-low populations of the donor or recipient were defined as mappable. Cumulative frequency of alloreactive clones was calculated as a percentage of all sequences weighted by copy number. The immuneACCESS repertoire file appears here via TCRdb, limited to in-frame rearrangements. These files lack a portion of the clones; in checked studies, under half of the deficit traces to unresolved V genes, and the cause of the others is not known. From that table come the V and J calls and clone size; the DNA was used to work out D and trimming. This sample holds 23,000 or so clones; roughly nine tenths were observed only once. In total, the top ten clones hold under 2% of the sample.

This sample comprised PBMCs, obtained around 40 days after intestinal transplant. This receptor was taken from a human patient who received an intestinal transplant, so some T cells may come from the graft donor. The chain is assembled from TRBV6-6 and TRBJ2-5; no D gene is confidently identified. The CDR3 corresponds to CASLGWETQYF. The DNA reads as follows: TGTGCCAGTTTGGGGTGGGAGACCCAGTACTTC.